One sample yielded the 20 T cell receptor beta chains listed below, sequenced in a study of Ad26.COV2.S vaccination and SARS-CoV-2 variants. Treatment denoted: 15 to 20 received Ad26.COV2.S at low or high dose, single or two shots; about five received placebo; per-sample allocation not given. Sampling took place 63 days after the first vaccine or placebo injection. TCRdb's copy holds only in-frame clones and misses some; the assay was immunoSEQ multiplex PCR. The data show a few hundred thousand clones, approximately 89% seen once. This material consisted of peripheral blood, taken in a trial of Ad26.COV2.S vaccine versus placebo. The receptors shown here come from a person between 18 and 59 years old who received the Ad26.COV2.S COVID-19 vaccine or a placebo.

In this sample, this clone turned up a few times. Other DNA sequences in the sample encode the same CDR3. The chain has TRBV19 and TRBJ2-2; possibly TRBD2 for D (5 bases). From germline, CDR1 is LNHDA and CDR2 SQIVND (reference sequence). Deletions cut 1 base from V and 2 bases from J, with 8 bases between. The length of the CDR3 is 15 residues. The CDR3 bases are TGTGCCAGTAGTATAGGGACTCTCAACACCGGGGAGCTGTTTTTT. It yields the protein CASSIGTLNTGELFF.

The table lists this clone with a few counts. V is TRBV5-4 and J is TRBJ2-3; D gene unclear. Trimming shortened V by 0 bases and J by 2 bases, and 4 bases separated the two germline ends. This CDR3 spans 13 amino acids. Germline lookup yields CDR1 SGHNT and CDR2 YYREEE (reference sequence). As DNA, the CDR3 is TGTGCCAGCAGCTTGGGTATCACAGATACGCAGTATTTT. It translates to CASSLGITDTQYF. Complete variable domain (other parts from reference TRBV5-4 and TRBJ2-3): ETGVTQSPTHLIKTRGQQVTLRCSSQSGHNTVSWYQQALGQGPQFIFQYYREEENGRGNFPPRFSGLQFPNYSSELNVNALELDDSALYLCASSLGITDTQYFGPGTRLTVL.

The genes are TRBV7-6 and TRBJ1-2; D is uncertain. The V gene lost 5 bases and the J gene lost 2 bases, with 6 bases spanning the gap. This CDR3 region has 12 residues. Germline CDR1 SGHVS, CDR2 FNYEAQ. CDR3 protein: CASSPGNYGYTF. The CDR3 nucleotides are TGTGCCAGCAGCCCAGGAAACTATGGCTACACCTTC.

The chain carries TRBV27 and TRBJ2-1, with TRBD2 matching over 7 bases. This CDR3 comprises 13 residues. V gave up 5 bases and J gave up 8 bases; unmatched junction bases: 6. Germline-derived CDR1 and CDR2 are MNHEY and SMNVEV (reference sequence). CDR3 protein: CASSKAGIDEQFF. CDR3 in DNA: TGTGCCAGCAGTAAAGCGGGAATCGATGAGCAGTTCTTC.

CDR3 nucleotides: TGTGCCAGCAGCTTGTTGAAGACAGGGGTCGACACCGGGGAGCTGTTTTTT. Its protein product is CASSLLKTGVDTGELFF. The J gene is TRBJ2-2, the V gene TRBV5-6, with 8 nucleotides matching TRBD1. This CDR3 has 17 amino acids. Germline lookup yields CDR1 SGHDT and CDR2 YYEEEE. V was clipped by 1 base and J by 3 bases; unmatched bases: 8. The entire variable domain, with the rest obtained from reference TRBV5-6 and TRBJ2-2, is as follows: DAGVTQSPTHLIKTRGQQVTLRCSPKSGHDTVSWYQQALGQGPQFIFQYYEEEERQRGNFPDRFSGHQFPNYSSELNVNALLLGDSALYLCASSLLKTGVDTGELFFGEGSRLTVL.

The V call is TRBV24-1, the J call TRBJ1-5; perhaps TRBD1 as D (6 bases). Trimming pared 5 bases from V and 5 bases from J, leaving 9 bases between. CDR1 and CDR2 (germline): KGHDR, SFDVKD. The CDR3 has 13 residues. DNA for the CDR3: TGTGCCACCAGTGCGGGACACCATCAGCCCCAGCATTTT. It specifies CATSAGHHQPQHF.

CDR3 in DNA: TGCGCCAGCAGCCAATTGGGGGATGCGGCTGGCTACACCTTC. Translation: CASSQLGDAAGYTF. The V call is TRBV4-3, the J call TRBJ1-2; the D gene is possibly TRBD1 (5 bases). V was shortened by 2 bases and J by 7 bases, with 14 bases between the two germline ends. CDR1 is LGHNA, CDR2 YSLEER, per germline. CDR3 size: 14 residues.

The chain carries TRBV9 and TRBJ2-7; no firm D call. The CDR3 runs to 14 residues. CDR1 and CDR2 (germline): SGDLS, YYNGEE. V was clipped by 0 bases and J by 1 base, with 8 bases between them. CDR3 protein: CASSVADLSYEQYF. As DNA, the CDR3 is TGTGCCAGCAGCGTAGCGGATTTGTCCTACGAGCAGTACTTC.

V is TRBV27 and J is TRBJ2-5; perhaps TRBD2 as D (6 bases). The CDR3 loop spans 14 amino acids. In germline, CDR1 is MNHEY, CDR2 SMNVEV (reference sequence). V lost 5 bases, J lost 5 bases, and 15 bases lay in between. The CDR3 region has the DNA TGTGCCAGCAGTCCGCTTGGAGGGCGGGAGACCCAGTACTTC. Its translation is CASSPLGGRETQYF.

The chain is built from TRBV2 and TRBJ1-1, with 8 bases that match TRBD1. This CDR3 contains 16 residues. Germline trimming cut 8 bases from V and 3 bases from J; bases unmatched to any gene: 14. Germline V gene lookup returns CDR1 SNHLY and CDR2 FYNNEI. CDR3 sequence: CASGGDRGLVYTEAFF. Written as DNA, the CDR3 is TGTGCCAGCGGGGGAGACAGGGGTCTTGTGTACACTGAAGCTTTCTTT. The full variable domain, in which reference TRBV2 and TRBJ1-1 provide the parts outside the CDR3, is EPEVTQTPSHQVTQMGQEVILRCVPISNHLYFYWYRQILGQKVEFLVSFYNNEISEKSEIFDDQFSVERPDGSNFTLKIRSTKLEDSAMYFCASGGDRGLVYTEAFFGQGTRLTVV.

The rearrangement joins TRBV11-3 to TRBJ1-1, with D maybe TRBD1 (5 bases). This CDR3 is 13 amino acids long. Per the germline V gene, CDR1 is SGHNT and CDR2 is YENEEA. Trimming cost V 0 bases and J 7 bases, with 9 bases left between them. The CDR3 coding sequence is TGTGCCAGCAGCTTAGAGGGGGGGAGTGAAGCTTTCTTT. It specifies CASSLEGGSEAFF.

With respect to this clone: This same CDR3 is encoded by further DNA sequences in the sample. This rearrangement joins TRBV18 to TRBJ1-3, with D unclear. CDR3 length: 13 amino acids. Germline CDR1 and CDR2: KGHSH and LQKENI. V dropped 4 bases and J dropped 4 bases, with 8 bases sitting between them. CDR3 loop: CASSLEQGNTIYF. The CDR3 DNA follows: TGTGCCAGCTCACTAGAACAGGGAAACACCATATATTTT.

The rearrangement uses TRBV6-5 and TRBJ2-3; D may be TRBD1 or TRBD2 (5 bases each). V lost 0 bases to trimming and J lost 2 bases, with 12 bases between them. The CDR3 is 16 amino acids. Per the germline V gene, CDR1 is MNHEY and CDR2 is SVGAGI. The CDR3 DNA reads as TGTGCCAGCAGTTACTCGGCAGGGACCGTCACAGATACGCAGTATTTT. The encoded protein is CASSYSAGTVTDTQYF.

This clone was found a few times. V gene TRBV1 combines with J gene TRBJ2-5; TRBD2 was called by the table and not checked on the DNA. TRBV1 is a known pseudogene. The CDR3 length is 15 residues. DNA of the CDR3: TGCACCAGCAGCCAAGGCGGCGGTTACCAAGAGACCCAGTACTTC. Encoded protein: CTSSQGGGYQETQYF.

This chain's CDR3 is CASSFRQGATGYGYTF. CDR3 coding DNA: TGTGCCAGCAGCTTTCGACAGGGGGCCACCGGGTATGGCTACACCTTC. The chain has TRBV7-9 and TRBJ1-2; 10 bases match TRBD1. Germline values: CDR1 SEHNR, CDR2 FQNEAQ (reference sequence). J lost 5 bases, V lost 3 bases, and 9 bases had no gene match. The length of the CDR3 is 16 residues.

V and J are TRBV30 and TRBJ1-3; weak D call: TRBD1 (5 bases). The germline CDR1 and CDR2 sequences are GTSNPN and SVGIG (reference sequence). V was shortened by 1 base and J by 7 bases, with 11 bases between the two germline ends. The CDR3 has 13 residues. In DNA, the CDR3 is TGTGCCTGGAGTGGCGATTGGGGGAACACCATATATTTT. Its protein is CAWSGDWGNTIYF.

This chain connects TRBV5-1 to TRBJ1-5, with 10 bases that match TRBD1. The germline V gene has CDR1 SGHRS and CDR2 YFSETQ. V shed 3 bases and J 1 base; nucleotides not matched to a gene: 4. The CDR3 is 16 amino acids. The CDR3 loop is CASSSGTGDSNQPQHF. CDR3 DNA sequence: TGCGCCAGCAGCTCCGGGACAGGGGACAGCAATCAGCCCCAGCATTTT.

The rearrangement joins TRBV30 to TRBJ1-5, with 8 bases lining up with TRBD1. Trimming at V came to 3 bases and at J to 4 bases, leaving 8 bases not matched to a gene. CDR3 size: 15 residues. Looked up from germline, CDR1 is GTSNPN and CDR2 is SVGIG (reference sequence). CDR3 protein: CAWSGGQGGNQPQHF. The CDR3 nucleotides are TGTGCCTGGAGCGGAGGACAGGGTGGAAATCAGCCCCAGCATTTT. The full variable domain, in which reference TRBV30 and TRBJ1-5 provide the parts outside the CDR3, is SQTIHQWPATLVQPVGSPLSLECTVEGTSNPNLYWYRQAAGRGLQLLFYSVGIGQISSEVPQNLSASRPQDRQFILSSKKLLLSDSGFYLCAWSGGQGGNQPQHFGDGTRLSIL.

The chain couples TRBV3-1 (or the pseudogene TRBV3-2) to TRBJ2-7, with 7 bases aligning to TRBD1. The V segment lost 5 bases and the J segment 5 bases; nucleotides outside the gene matches: 6. The CDR3 extends over 13 amino acids. Germline CDR1 and CDR2: LGHDT and YNNKEL (reference sequence). CDR3 residues: CASSFNRGHEQYF. Written as DNA, the CDR3 is TGTGCCAGCAGCTTTAACAGGGGACACGAGCAGTACTTC.

V usage is TRBV5-5 and J usage is TRBJ1-4; D call uncertain. The CDR3 consists of 14 residues. CDR1 is SGHKS, CDR2 YYEKEE, per germline (reference sequence). The V end lost 0 bases, the J end lost 5 bases, and 8 bases lay between the germline ends. The CDR3 DNA reads as TGTGCCAGCAGCTTGGAATGGGTCAATGAAAAACTGTTTTTT. This gives the protein CASSLEWVNEKLFF.